A selection of T cell receptor beta chains follows, all from one sample in a study of cytomegalovirus exposure and HLA in healthy donors. Produced via immunoSEQ multiplex PCR; TCRdb's table is partial and in-frame only. The repertoire includes roughly 150,000 clones, over 80% of them detected once, and 0.95% to 1.5% sits in the top ten. Sequenced input: PBMCs. These receptors all come from a boy between 2 and 10 years old in good health and CMV-seronegative. The CDR3 runs from the conserved cysteine through the conserved F or W. Each record gives: V gene, D gene, J gene, clone size, CDR3 DNA, CDR3 protein. A D gene is named only where the DNA matches it firmly. Expanded clones get a size class; other rows say once, few or many, or leave the size out.

V gene: TRBV9
D gene: -
J gene: TRBJ1-5
clone size: -
CDR3 DNA: TGTGCCAGCAGCATAGGGGGGGATCAGCCCCAGCATTTT
CDR3 protein: CASSIGGDQPQHF

V gene: TRBV2
D gene: -
J gene: TRBJ1-5
clone size: -
CDR3 DNA: TGTGCCAGCAACGACCCGTGGGGGGGTAATCGCAATCAGCCCCAGCATTTT
CDR3 protein: CASNDPWGGNRNQPQHF

V gene: TRBV6-5
D gene: -
J gene: TRBJ2-7
clone size: -
CDR3 DNA: TGTGCCAGCAGTGCCGGACAGACCTACGAGCAGTACTTC
CDR3 protein: CASSAGQTYEQYF

V gene: TRBV9
D gene: TRBD2
J gene: TRBJ2-2
clone size: -
CDR3 DNA: TGTGCCAGCAGCGCGACTAGCTCAAACACCGGGGAGCTGTTTTTT
CDR3 protein: CASSATSSNTGELFF

V gene: TRBV27
D gene: TRBD1
J gene: TRBJ1-2
clone size: -
CDR3 DNA: TGTGCCAGCAGTTTGCAGGGGGCCGGGGGCTACACCTTC
CDR3 protein: CASSLQGAGGYTF

V gene: TRBV6-5
D gene: -
J gene: TRBJ2-3
clone size: -
CDR3 DNA: TGTGCCAGCAGTCCTCAAAGTAGTTCTGCGCAGTATTTT
CDR3 protein: CASSPQSSSAQYF

V gene: TRBV7-8
D gene: TRBD1
J gene: TRBJ1-1
clone size: -
CDR3 DNA: TGTGCCAGCAGCTTGACAGGGGTCACTGAAGCTTTCTTT
CDR3 protein: CASSLTGVTEAFF

V gene: TRBV7-8
D gene: -
J gene: TRBJ1-2
clone size: few
CDR3 DNA: TGTGCCAGCAGCTTAGCGGAAACAGGAATTTATGGCTACACCTTC
CDR3 protein: CASSLAETGIYGYTF

V gene: TRBV19
D gene: -
J gene: TRBJ2-3
clone size: few
CDR3 DNA: TGTGCCAGTAGTGCATCAACAGGTCCTAGCACAGATACGCAGTATTTT
CDR3 protein: CASSASTGPSTDTQYF

V gene: TRBV4-3
D gene: TRBD1
J gene: TRBJ1-2
clone size: -
CDR3 DNA: TGCGCCGGCAGCCAGACACCCGGGACAGGAATTGGCTACACCTTC
CDR3 protein: CAGSQTPGTGIGYTF

V gene: TRBV27
D gene: TRBD2
J gene: TRBJ2-3
clone size: -
CDR3 DNA: TGTGCCAGCAGTCCCACCCAACTAGCGGACACAGATACGCAGTATTTT
CDR3 protein: CASSPTQLADTDTQYF

V gene: TRBV4-3
D gene: TRBD2
J gene: TRBJ2-1
clone size: -
CDR3 DNA: TGCGCCAGCAGCCAAGAGTTACGCGCGACTAGCGGGGTCGGGGGTGAGCAGTTCTTC
CDR3 protein: CASSQELRATSGVGGEQFF

V gene: TRBV7-6
D gene: TRBD2
J gene: TRBJ2-2
clone size: -
CDR3 DNA: TGTGCCAGCAGCTTCGGGTTAGCGGGAGGATTGAACACCGGGGAGCTGTTTTTT
CDR3 protein: CASSFGLAGGLNTGELFF

V gene: TRBV9
D gene: -
J gene: TRBJ2-1
clone size: -
CDR3 DNA: TGTGCCAGCAGCGAGGGGCCCAATGAGCAGTTCTTC
CDR3 protein: CASSEGPNEQFF

V gene: TRBV6-1
D gene: -
J gene: TRBJ1-5
clone size: -
CDR3 DNA: TGTGCCAGCAGTGAAGCGCTCTACAGGATCCATAGCAATCAGCCCCAGCATTTT
CDR3 protein: CASSEALYRIHSNQPQHF

V gene: TRBV11-1
D gene: -
J gene: TRBJ2-7
clone size: -
CDR3 DNA: TGTGCCAGCAGGCCAACAGGTACCTACGAGCAGTACTTC
CDR3 protein: CASRPTGTYEQYF